Listed below are T cell receptor beta chains from one sample, sequenced in a study of beta chain features in type 1 diabetes. Some clones are missing from TCRdb's copy, which holds only in-frame ones; the method was immunoSEQ multiplex PCR. Here the sample spans 200,000 to 300,000 clones, less than 35% being singletons. The sequenced material came from central memory CD4+ T cells from blood. The receptor set was obtained from a man aged 25-45 years in good health. CDR3s include the opening cysteine and the closing phenylalanine or tryptophan.

CDR3aa	j_gene	v_gene
CAISLRRPRSSYEQYF	TRBJ2-7	TRBV5-1
CASSRRLAGVETQYF	TRBJ2-5	TRBV7-8
CASSYLDREQYF	TRBJ2-7	TRBV6-5
CASSWEGTVLSNEQFF	TRBJ2-1	TRBV7-2
CAISEGRTYNEQFF	TRBJ2-1	TRBV10-3
CASSLRDRLAYEQYF	TRBJ2-7	TRBV28
CASRRSLVHTSTDTQYF	TRBJ2-3	TRBV2
CASIPLGQGSSYGYTF	TRBJ1-2	TRBV28
CASSRGTSTSTDTQYF	TRBJ2-3	TRBV5-6
CASTKGGLSYEQYF	TRBJ2-7	TRBV6-5
CASSLSPYSNQPQHF	TRBJ1-5	TRBV5-6
CASSLAGSDKNIQYF	TRBJ2-4	TRBV7-9
CASSRRSAGTGETQYF	TRBJ2-5	TRBV7-2
CASSSGQGTRMDGYTF	TRBJ1-2	TRBV5-8
CASTPRGRGRKEKLFF	TRBJ1-4	TRBV14
CASSWTGANEQYF	TRBJ2-7	TRBV5-1
CASSLNGDEQFF	TRBJ2-1	TRBV7-9
CAWSARTGDEQYF	TRBJ2-7	TRBV30
CASSPRDTVEGSTDTQYF	TRBJ2-3	TRBV23-1
CASTDDRGRLAEAFF	TRBJ1-1	TRBV25-1
CASGLGQYSNGYTF	TRBJ1-2	TRBV12-5
CASSAVAGGPGNIQYF	TRBJ2-4	TRBV11-2
CSGGGLAGPYNEQFF	TRBJ2-1	TRBV29-1
CASSPGQGIYEQYF	TRBJ2-7	TRBV6-5
CASRQGATNYGYTF	TRBJ1-2	TRBV5-1
CASSLGTAGETQYF	TRBJ2-5	TRBV7-2
CASSFRDPDPYGYTF	TRBJ1-2	TRBV7-2
CASSSVSGYHNEQFF	TRBJ2-1	TRBV5-6
CATTWSGDEDNQPQHF	TRBJ1-5	TRBV6-6
CSVETETQYF	TRBJ2-5	TRBV29-1
CASSEAGLAGASYNEQFF	TRBJ2-1	TRBV6-1
CASSPKVPGQGYEQYF	TRBJ2-7	TRBV18
CASSLGLAEETQYF	TRBJ2-5	TRBV7-9
CASSLGQGLETQYF	TRBJ2-5	TRBV5-6
CASLSGGRNGELFF	TRBJ2-2	TRBV23-1
CASSLGRFTGGNTGELFF	TRBJ2-2	TRBV5-1
CASSPGTAPYNEQFF	TRBJ2-1	TRBV7-9
CASSPQGIAGDKNIQYF	TRBJ2-4	TRBV7-2
CASSTGQMNTEAFF	TRBJ1-1	TRBV6-5
CASSIGGAGSVNTQYF	TRBJ2-3	TRBV7-2
CSVAGGSYGYTF	TRBJ1-2	TRBV29-1
CASPPRGSYGYTF	TRBJ1-2	TRBV27
CASSPGTSGSPSETQYF	TRBJ2-5	TRBV5-4
CASSLGTGDLFF	TRBJ2-1	TRBV11-1
CASSLLSAKGSPLHF	TRBJ1-6	TRBV5-6
CASSQSEDTQYF	TRBJ2-3	TRBV6-5
CAWSRRGQDGYTF	TRBJ1-2	TRBV30
CAWSVQGPYYEQYF	TRBJ2-7	TRBV30
CASSIRAGGANQPQHF	TRBJ1-5	TRBV19
CASSPGVLYEQYF	TRBJ2-7	TRBV4-3
CASSLDGISRELFF	TRBJ2-2	TRBV5-1